One sample yielded the 2 T cell receptor beta chains listed below, sequenced in a study of neoadjuvant anti-PD-1 for oral cavity cancer. The method was immunoSEQ multiplex PCR; TCRdb's version includes in-frame clones alone and lacks a portion of them. Of 15,000 or so clones listed, roughly two thirds are singletons. This sample comprised PBMCs, obtained before nivolumab (anti-PD-1) treatment. The receptors were sampled from a person aged 35-79 years with oral cavity squamous cell carcinoma.

The sample holds a few counts of this clone. The gene calls are TRBV9 and TRBJ2-7, with D perhaps matching TRBD1 (5 bases). The CDR3 has 15 residues. In germline, CDR1 is SGDLS, CDR2 YYNGEE. Trimming removed 2 bases from V and 2 bases from J, with 14 bases in between. The CDR3 sequence is CASSVTGTPTYEQYF. In DNA, the CDR3 is TGTGCCAGCAGCGTCACAGGAACGCCGACCTACGAGCAGTACTTC.

The chain recombines TRBV10-3 with TRBJ2-5, with 7 nucleotides matching TRBD2. V shed 3 bases, J shed 1 base, and the junction held 2 bases outside the gene matches. The length of the CDR3 is 14 residues. CDR1 is ENHRY and CDR2 is SYGVKD in the germline V gene. CDR3 sequence (DNA): TGTGCCATCAGTGAAGCGGGGTTCCAAGAGACCCAGTACTTC. Translated: CAISEAGFQETQYF.